Listed below are T cell receptor beta chains from one sample, sequenced in a study of CXCR3-negative and CXCR3-positive naive CD8 T cells. One entry per CDR3 protein, without DNA, is what TCRdb gives after re-calling the 5' RACE reads. In all, the sample yields approximately 100,000 distinct CDR3 sequences. Sequencing was performed on naive CXCR3+ CD8+ T cells from blood. The receptors shown here come from a human donor in good health. Some clones in this sample may be carry-over from other donors' samples. The CDR3 runs from the conserved cysteine through the conserved F or W. The order of the fields is CDR3 protein, V gene, J gene.

CASSLGGLAYEQYF	TRBV11-2	TRBJ2-7
CASSPHTWDREGSATNEKLFF	TRBV14	TRBJ1-4
CASSQGSFREAETQYF	TRBV4-3	TRBJ2-5
CASSLTTSESYNEQFF	TRBV5-6	TRBJ2-1
CSVEGLAGGLYNEQFF	TRBV29-1	TRBJ2-1
CASTRERQPNEQFF	TRBV6-2/TRBV6-3	TRBJ2-1
CAISESGGGETDTQYF	TRBV10-3	TRBJ2-3
CASSLKFERRGAFF	TRBV5-4	TRBJ1-1
CASSQVRTSGDIQYF	TRBV4-1	TRBJ2-4
CSVLPSGRNTYEQYF	TRBV29-1	TRBJ2-7
CAISGSSGSSYNEQFF	TRBV10-3	TRBJ2-1
CATRDSAVHEQYF	TRBV27	TRBJ2-7
CASSVVGPTDTQYF	TRBV2	TRBJ2-3
CASSLWGAGNTIYF	TRBV7-8	TRBJ1-3
CASSEAGGLQETQYF	TRBV2	TRBJ2-5
CASSFGVSLTTQYF	TRBV27	TRBJ2-5
CSATGTGFGYQETQYF	TRBV20-1	TRBJ2-5
CACSEYLQGWVDSDEQFF	TRBV6-1	TRBJ2-1
CASSQDSNQPQHF	TRBV4-1	TRBJ1-5
CASSDSYRGNQPQHF	TRBV2	TRBJ1-5
CASSLGVTSSYEQYF	TRBV7-9	TRBJ2-7
CSVVSGTSGITDTQYF	TRBV29-1	TRBJ2-3
CASSHWDSMNTGELFF	TRBV9	TRBJ2-2
CASSAGLAATYEQYF	TRBV9	TRBJ2-7
CASGTGGHGYTF	TRBV12-3/TRBV12-4	TRBJ1-2
CASSTVSGGPANEQFF	TRBV6-5	TRBJ2-1
CASSAWLAGYEQYF	TRBV7-8	TRBJ2-7
CASSDGWAGAGELFF	TRBV2	TRBJ2-2
CASSPQSAGAPEQYF	TRBV5-1	TRBJ2-7
CASSLAGTGGAYEQYF	TRBV28	TRBJ2-7
CASSSGTAYGYTF	TRBV5-1	TRBJ1-2
CASSFRLAPYEQYF	TRBV28	TRBJ2-7
CASSLASPGQDYGYTF	TRBV5-1	TRBJ1-2
CASSLGGANTGELFF	TRBV7-6	TRBJ2-2
CASSLGETGAYEQYF	TRBV7-9	TRBJ2-7
CSVEGGQDEAFF	TRBV29-1	TRBJ1-1
CASSDAWGAQGQFF	TRBV7-9	TRBJ2-1
CASSTGAFGYEQYF	TRBV5-1	TRBJ2-7